A selection of T cell receptor beta chains follows, all from one sample in a study of blood T cell repertoires in COVID-19. Only in-frame clones appear in the TCRdb table, and some are missing; sequencing was by immunoSEQ multiplex PCR. Among 150,000 to 200,000 clones listed, about 80% were seen once. The sample taken for sequencing was peripheral blood. These receptors all come from an elderly woman with acute or convalescent COVID-19. Both conserved end residues are part of each CDR3. Fields, in order: J gene, V gene, CDR3 protein.

>TRBJ2-7|TRBV6-2/TRBV6-3
CASSQSTGTTVRPILYEQYF
>TRBJ2-7|TRBV3-1/TRBV3-2
CASSQDPQQTAYEQYF
>TRBJ2-5|TRBV6-5
CASSYSIGKLETQYF
>TRBJ1-1|TRBV12-5
CASGSGVVNTEAFF
>TRBJ2-5|TRBV25-1
CASSDPRLHEGTQYF
>TRBJ1-2|TRBV11-2
CASSLGGNYGYTF
>TRBJ2-1|TRBV2
CASSVTGGPYNEQFF
>TRBJ2-3|TRBV29-1
CSVESPASGSPDTQYF
>TRBJ1-2|TRBV19
CASSIQGWSGYTF
>TRBJ2-7|TRBV14
CASSQGQGFSYEQYF
>TRBJ2-3|TRBV3-1/TRBV3-2
CASSGAPTDTQYF
>TRBJ2-1|TRBV6-2/TRBV6-3
CASSYLTGWGDNEQFF
>TRBJ2-1|TRBV6-5
CASRSGRGGNEQFF
>TRBJ2-5|TRBV7-6
CASSLAGGTSGRETQYF
>TRBJ2-7|TRBV5-5
CASSLQAGDGYEQYF
>TRBJ2-1|TRBV28
CASSWPFTSGRAHEQFF
>TRBJ2-3|TRBV7-2
CASSLGSGGTDTQYF
>TRBJ1-2|TRBV3-1/TRBV3-2
CASSQIVQAVYGYTF
>TRBJ2-7|TRBV27
CASRTTPGQTYEQYF
>TRBJ2-5|TRBV4-2
CASSRDKTGPGAQYF
>TRBJ2-7|TRBV7-7
CASSFGQGPKSEQYF
>TRBJ2-5|TRBV2
CASSGPGAETQYF
>TRBJ2-7|TRBV23-1
CASSYDRVHYEQYF
>TRBJ1-1|TRBV18
CASSLKRGQVAFF
>TRBJ1-2|TRBV10-3
CAISSTGEDYYGYTF
>TRBJ2-1|TRBV7-8
CASSLALASGGGEQFF
>TRBJ2-7|TRBV21-1
CASSIRDRHYEQYF
>TRBJ2-1|TRBV2
CASSEMGGGGPYNEQFF
>TRBJ1-2|TRBV9
CASSVATTVYGYTF
>TRBJ1-1|TRBV6-6
CATLRDIDTEAFF
>TRBJ1-1|TRBV5-1
CASSLEEGRNTEAFF
>TRBJ1-6|TRBV2
CASSLGAGGTSPLHF
>TRBJ1-1|TRBV5-1
CASSPLGGRGVNTEAFF
>TRBJ2-3|TRBV5-5
CASSPGLVSGDTQYF
>TRBJ2-1|TRBV5-6
CASSLDRLAYYNEQFF
>TRBJ2-1|TRBV5-4
CASSGRDYNEQFF
>TRBJ2-7|TRBV12-5
CASGSDSYEQYF
>TRBJ2-5|TRBV30
CAWSVQGGAVETQYF
>TRBJ1-5|TRBV5-6
CASSLARDRVNQPQHF
>TRBJ1-2|TRBV6-6
CASSYPSAGDLGYTF
>TRBJ2-7|TRBV5-5
CASSFAETGSTFEQYF
>TRBJ2-7|TRBV18
CASSPRNTGATGYEQYF
>TRBJ1-6|TRBV7-2
CASSPQGARGSPLHF
>TRBJ1-2|TRBV7-9
CASSLGGQSNYGYTF
>TRBJ1-3|TRBV3-1/TRBV3-2
CASSATKSGNTIYF
>TRBJ2-5|TRBV2
CASSGAGFVETQYF